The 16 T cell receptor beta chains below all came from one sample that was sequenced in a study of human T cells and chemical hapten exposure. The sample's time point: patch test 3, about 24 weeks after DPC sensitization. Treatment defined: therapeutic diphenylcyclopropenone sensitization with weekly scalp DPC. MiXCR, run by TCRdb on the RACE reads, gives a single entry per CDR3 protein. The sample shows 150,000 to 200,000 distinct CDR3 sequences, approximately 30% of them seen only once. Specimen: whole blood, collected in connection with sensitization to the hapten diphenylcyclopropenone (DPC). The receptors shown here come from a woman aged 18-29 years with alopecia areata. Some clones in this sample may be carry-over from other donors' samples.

The CDR3 DNA sequence: TGCGCCAGCAGCCAAGCGTCCGGGCGGTTCACAGATACGCAGTATTTT. This translates into CASSQASGRFTDTQYF. The chain uses TRBV4-3 and TRBJ2-3, with D unresolved. CDR3 length: 16 amino acids. Germline-derived CDR1 and CDR2 are LGHNA and YSLEER. V dropped 1 base and J dropped 2 bases, with 13 bases sitting between them.

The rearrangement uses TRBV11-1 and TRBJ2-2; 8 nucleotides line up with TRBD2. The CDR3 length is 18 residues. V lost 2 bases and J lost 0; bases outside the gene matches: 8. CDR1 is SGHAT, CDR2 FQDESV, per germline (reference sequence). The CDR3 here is CASSLRAGEATNTGELFF. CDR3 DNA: TGTGCCAGCAGCTTAAGAGCGGGAGAAGCCACGAACACCGGGGAGCTGTTTTTT.

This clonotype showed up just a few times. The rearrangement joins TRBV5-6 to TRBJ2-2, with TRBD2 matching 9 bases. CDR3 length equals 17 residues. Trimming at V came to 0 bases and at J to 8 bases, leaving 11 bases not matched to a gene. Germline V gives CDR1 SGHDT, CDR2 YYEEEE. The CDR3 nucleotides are TGTGCCAGCAGCTTGGCCGCGATAGCGGGGGAAACGGGGGAGCTGTTTTTT. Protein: CASSLAAIAGETGELFF. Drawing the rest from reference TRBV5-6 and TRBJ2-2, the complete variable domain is DAGVTQSPTHLIKTRGQQVTLRCSPKSGHDTVSWYQQALGQGPQFIFQYYEEEERQRGNFPDRFSGHQFPNYSSELNVNALLLGDSALYLCASSLAAIAGETGELFFGEGSRLTVL.

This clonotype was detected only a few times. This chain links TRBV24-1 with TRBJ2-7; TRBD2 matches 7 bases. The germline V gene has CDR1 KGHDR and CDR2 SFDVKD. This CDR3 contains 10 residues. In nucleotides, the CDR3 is TGTGAAAACCGGGGGGACGAGCAGTACTTC. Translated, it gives CENRGDEQYF.

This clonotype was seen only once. CDR3 region: CASSFAGFEAFF. CDR3 nucleotide sequence: TGTGCCAGCAGTTTTGCGGGATTTGAAGCTTTCTTT. The chain couples TRBV12-3 or TRBV12-4 to TRBJ1-1; D unclear. Trimming took 3 bases from V and 7 from J, leaving 9 bases between them. This CDR3 spans 12 amino acids.

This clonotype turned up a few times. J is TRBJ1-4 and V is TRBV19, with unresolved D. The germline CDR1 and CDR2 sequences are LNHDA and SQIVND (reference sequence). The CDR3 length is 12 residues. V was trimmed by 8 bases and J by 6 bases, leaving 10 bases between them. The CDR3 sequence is CASCSRDEKLFF. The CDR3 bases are TGTGCCAGTTGCAGTCGTGATGAAAAACTGTTTTTT. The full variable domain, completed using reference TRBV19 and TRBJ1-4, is DGGITQSPKYLFRKEGQNVTLSCEQNLNHDAMYWYRQDPGQGLRLIYYSQIVNDFQKGDIAEGYSVSREKKESFPLTVTSAQKNPTAFYLCASCSRDEKLFFGSGTQLSVL.

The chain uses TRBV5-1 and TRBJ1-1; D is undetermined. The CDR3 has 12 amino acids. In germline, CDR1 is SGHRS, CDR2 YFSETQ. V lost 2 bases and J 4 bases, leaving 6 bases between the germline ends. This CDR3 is CASSFEGTEAFF. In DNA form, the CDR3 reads TGCGCCAGCAGCTTTGAGGGCACTGAAGCTTTCTTT.

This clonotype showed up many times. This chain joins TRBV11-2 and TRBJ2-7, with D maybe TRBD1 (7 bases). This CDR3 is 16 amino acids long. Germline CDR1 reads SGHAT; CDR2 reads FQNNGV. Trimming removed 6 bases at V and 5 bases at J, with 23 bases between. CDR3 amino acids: CASRLGGRGLRHEQYF. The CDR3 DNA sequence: TGTGCCAGCAGATTGGGGGGAAGGGGGCTTCGTCACGAGCAGTACTTC.

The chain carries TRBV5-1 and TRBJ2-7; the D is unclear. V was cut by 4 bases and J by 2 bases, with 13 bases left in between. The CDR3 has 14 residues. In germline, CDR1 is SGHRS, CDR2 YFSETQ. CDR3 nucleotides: TGCGCCAGCAGCCCCGGTCCAGGCACCTACGAGCAGTACTTC. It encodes CASSPGPGTYEQYF.

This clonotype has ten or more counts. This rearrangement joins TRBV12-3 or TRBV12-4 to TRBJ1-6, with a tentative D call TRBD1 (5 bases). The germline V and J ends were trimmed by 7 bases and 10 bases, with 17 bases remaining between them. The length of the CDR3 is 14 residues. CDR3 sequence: CASTPDLRGSPLHF. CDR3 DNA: TGTGCCAGCACCCCAGACTTAAGGGGCTCACCCCTCCACTTT.

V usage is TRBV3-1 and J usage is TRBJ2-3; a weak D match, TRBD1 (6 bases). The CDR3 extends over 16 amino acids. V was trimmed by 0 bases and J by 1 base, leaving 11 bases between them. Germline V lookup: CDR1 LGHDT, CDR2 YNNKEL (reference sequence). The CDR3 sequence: CASSQEWGRGTDTQYF. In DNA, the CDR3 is TGTGCCAGCAGCCAAGAGTGGGGGCGGGGCACAGATACGCAGTATTTT.

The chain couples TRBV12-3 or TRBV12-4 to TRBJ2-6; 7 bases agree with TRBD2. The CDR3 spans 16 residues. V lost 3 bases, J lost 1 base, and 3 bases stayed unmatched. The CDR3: CASSLGLYSGANVLTF. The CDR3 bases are TGTGCCAGCAGTTTGGGACTATATTCTGGGGCCAACGTCCTGACTTTC.

The CDR3 bases are TGTGCCAGCCACGACACGTTTTCCTACGAGCAGTACTTC. It translates to CASHDTFSYEQYF. The chain recombines TRBV6-5 with TRBJ2-7; D gene ambiguous. The CDR3 spans 13 residues. CDR1 MNHEY and CDR2 SVGAGI come from the germline V gene. Trimming pared 8 bases from V and 1 base from J, leaving 12 bases between.

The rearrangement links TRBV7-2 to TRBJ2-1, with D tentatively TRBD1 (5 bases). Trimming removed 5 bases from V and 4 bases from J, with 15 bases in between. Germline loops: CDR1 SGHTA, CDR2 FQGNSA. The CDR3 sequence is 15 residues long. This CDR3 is CASSLSRGLYNEQFF. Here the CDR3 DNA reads TGTGCCAGCAGCCTCTCTAGGGGCCTATACAATGAGCAGTTCTTC.

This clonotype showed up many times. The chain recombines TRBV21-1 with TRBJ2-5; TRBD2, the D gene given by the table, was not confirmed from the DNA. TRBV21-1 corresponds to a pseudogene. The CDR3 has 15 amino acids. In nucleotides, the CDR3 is TGTGCCAGCAGCAAAGAGAGGGCTAACCAAGAGACCCAGTACTTC. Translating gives CASSKERANQETQYF.

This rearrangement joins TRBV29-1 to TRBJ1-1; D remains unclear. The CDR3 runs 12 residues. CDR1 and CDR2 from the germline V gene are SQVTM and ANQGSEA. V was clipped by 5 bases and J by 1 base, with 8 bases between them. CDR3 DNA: TGCAGCGTTCTGTTCGGGAACACTGAAGCTTTCTTT. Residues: CSVLFGNTEAFF. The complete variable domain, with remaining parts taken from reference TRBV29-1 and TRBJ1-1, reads SAVISQKPSRDICQRGTSLTIQCQVDSQVTMMFWYRQQPGQSLTLIATANQGSEATYESGFVIDKFPISRPNLTFSTLTVSNMSPEDSSIYLCSVLFGNTEAFFGQGTRLTVV.